The 9 T cell receptor beta chains below were found in one sample sequenced in a study of shared clonotypes between healthy human individuals. Naive CD8 cells comprised CD45RO-negative, CCR7-positively selected cells, excluding terminally differentiated effector memory CD45RA+ cells. Sequenced by immunoSEQ multiplex PCR; TCRdb stores in-frame clones only, minus some. Of about 2 million clones in the sample, approximately 94% were seen once. Sequencing input: naive CD8+ T cells sorted from blood. The receptors stem from a man in his late teens or twenties in good health.

The V gene is TRBV29-1, the J gene TRBJ2-5; 8 bases fit TRBD1. The J call is in doubt because the DNA end fits TRBJ2-7 better. Germline V CDR1 and CDR2: SQVTM, ANQGSEA. CDR3 length equals 12 residues. CDR3 protein: CSVDVTGAEQYF. CDR3 DNA sequence: TGCAGCGTTGACGTGACAGGGGCCGAGCAGTACTTC.

V and J are TRBV30 and TRBJ2-1, with unresolved D. The CDR3 length is 14 residues. Germline CDR1 reads GTSNPN; CDR2 reads SVGIG (reference sequence). Trimming left V 4 bases short and J 4 bases short, with 14 bases between. CDR3 protein: CAWTDADSYNEQFF. The CDR3 bases are TGTGCCTGGACCGACGCAGATTCGTACAATGAGCAGTTCTTC.

The V call is TRBV13, the J call TRBJ2-3; D could derive from TRBD1 or TRBD2 (5 bases each). CDR1 is PRHDT, CDR2 FYEKMQ, per germline (reference sequence). Trimming took off 5 bases at V and 4 bases at J, with 13 bases between the two ends. This CDR3 is 14 amino acids long. The CDR3 is CASSPDWGSDTQYF. In DNA form, the CDR3 reads TGTGCCAGCAGCCCAGATTGGGGGTCAGATACGCAGTATTTT. The whole variable domain, filled in from reference TRBV13 and TRBJ2-3, reads AAGVIQSPRHLIKEKRETATLKCYPIPRHDTVYWYQQGPGQDPQFLISFYEKMQSDKGSIPDRFSAQQFSDYHSELNMSSLELGDSALYFCASSPDWGSDTQYFGPGTRLTVL.

As DNA, the CDR3 is TGTGCCAGCAGCCGCGTGGCAGGGTGGGATGAGCAGTTCTTC. Protein: CASSRVAGWDEQFF. The rearrangement uses TRBV7-9 and TRBJ2-1; tentative D call: TRBD1 (5 bases). Germline V gene lookup returns CDR1 SEHNR and CDR2 FQNEAQ (reference sequence). The CDR3 extends over 14 amino acids. The V gene lost 5 bases and the J gene lost 8 bases, with 16 bases spanning the gap.

The chain couples TRBV19 to TRBJ1-2; no firm D call. Germline V lookup: CDR1 LNHDA, CDR2 SQIVND (reference sequence). Trimming took off 3 bases at V and 4 bases at J, with 15 bases between the two ends. The CDR3 runs 15 residues. CDR3 coding DNA: TGTGCCAGTAGTATTAGTCATGCAGACTTCTATGGCTACACCTTC. Encoded protein: CASSISHADFYGYTF.

V usage is TRBV6-1 and J usage is TRBJ2-5; 8 bases match TRBD1. The V gene's germline CDR1 is MNHNS and CDR2 SASEGT. The CDR3 is made up of 15 amino acids. Trimming took 0 bases from V and 5 from J; bases not matched to a gene: 5. The CDR3 reads CASSEAPGGIETQYF. CDR3 bases: TGTGCCAGCAGTGAAGCGCCAGGGGGCATTGAGACCCAGTACTTC.

The chain combines TRBV6-6 with TRBJ1-1; the D is unclear. V was pared by 5 bases and J by 10 bases, with 17 bases between. The CDR3 loop spans 13 amino acids. CDR1 is MNHNY, CDR2 SVGAGI, per germline (reference sequence). In DNA, the CDR3 is TGTGCCAGCAGTCCCAGCCAGGCTTTAGCAGCTTTCTTT. It yields the protein CASSPSQALAAFF.

The genes are TRBV29-1 and TRBJ2-3, with D maybe TRBD2 (6 bases). With 6 bases removed from V and 2 bases from J, the gap between germline ends came to 18 bases. Germline CDR1 and CDR2: SQVTM and ANQGSEA. The CDR3 consists of 15 residues. As DNA, the CDR3 is TGCAGCGTCGCGGCCTCCGGGGGACCCACAGATACGCAGTATTTT. It specifies CSVAASGGPTDTQYF.

This rearrangement joins TRBV28 to TRBJ1-3, with D possibly TRBD1 on 5 matching bases. Germline CDR1 reads MDHEN; CDR2 reads SYDVKM. Trimming cost V 5 bases and J 2 bases, with 13 bases left between them. This CDR3 region has 15 residues. In DNA form, the CDR3 reads TGTGCCAGCAGTCTAGACGGGGGGGCTGGAAACACCATATATTTT. Translation gives CASSLDGGAGNTIYF.